Listed below are T cell receptor beta chains from one sample, sequenced in a study of blood T cell repertoires in COVID-19. Some clones are missing from TCRdb's copy, which holds only in-frame ones; the method was immunoSEQ multiplex PCR. The sample holds some 450,000 clones, over 85% seen once. The specimen sequenced was peripheral blood. These receptors were obtained from a man younger than 30 with COVID-19, enrolled during active disease. The CDR3 runs from the conserved cysteine through the conserved F or W. The D gene is left open where the match is weak. Size values are once, few and many counts, or a class for expanded clones, and some rows have none.

TRBJ2-5 | - | - | TRBV19 | CASSIPAGWETQYF | TGTGCCAGTAGTATTCCCGCGGGATGGGAGACCCAGTACTTC
TRBJ2-1 | - | - | TRBV12-5 | CASGVTSNEQFF | TGTGCTAGTGGTGTGACTAGCAATGAGCAGTTCTTC
TRBJ2-7 | - | - | TRBV21-1 | CASGLGASGNSYEQYF | TGTGCCAGTGGACTCGGGGCTAGCGGGAATTCCTACGAGCAGTACTTC
TRBJ2-1 | - | TRBD2 | TRBV19 | CASSIGAGPYNEQFF | TGTGCCAGTAGTATAGGAGCGGGGCCCTACAATGAGCAGTTCTTC
TRBJ2-3 | - | TRBD2 | TRBV11-3 | CASSVNPGLAVTDTQYF | TGTGCCAGCAGCGTCAATCCGGGACTAGCGGTAACAGATACGCAGTATTTT
TRBJ2-7 | - | TRBD1 | TRBV3-1/TRBV3-2 | CASSPDSTGSYEQYF | TGTGCCAGCAGCCCCGATTCGACAGGGAGCTACGAGCAGTACTTC
TRBJ2-7 | - | TRBD2 | TRBV4-1 | CASSQLHPGGAYEQYF | TGCGCCAGCAGCCAACTTCACCCGGGGGGGGCGTACGAGCAGTACTTC
TRBJ1-3 | - | - | TRBV6-6 | CASSYSEGVGNTIYF | TGTGCCAGCAGTTACTCGGAAGGGGTAGGAAACACCATATATTTT
TRBJ2-1 | - | - | TRBV5-6 | CASYDRWNEQFF | TGTGCCAGCTACGACAGGTGGAATGAGCAGTTCTTC
TRBJ1-4 | - | - | TRBV7-9 | CASSLSGAGTNEKLFF | TGTGCCAGCAGCTTAAGCGGGGCAGGAACTAATGAAAAACTGTTTTTT
TRBJ2-7 | - | - | TRBV2 | CASSPTGVSYEQYF | TGTGCCAGCAGTCCGACAGGCGTCTCCTACGAGCAGTACTTC
TRBJ2-7 | - | - | TRBV6-1 | CASSEALTGYF | TGTGCCAGCAGTGAAGCTCTCACGGGGTACTTC
TRBJ1-1 | - | - | TRBV29-1 | CSVTTALNTEAFF | TGCAGCGTGACGACAGCTCTGAACACTGAAGCTTTCTTT
TRBJ2-4 | - | TRBD2 | TRBV5-1 | CASSLTSGAKNIQYF | TGCGCCAGCAGCTTGACTAGCGGAGCCAAAAACATTCAGTACTTC
TRBJ2-1 | - | TRBD2 | TRBV7-9 | CASSIQGTSGRSYNEQFF | TGTGCCAGCAGCATCCAAGGGACTAGCGGGAGGTCCTACAATGAGCAGTTCTTC
TRBJ1-5 | - | - | TRBV5-6 | CASSSDGRNQPQHF | TGTGCCAGCAGCTCGGATGGGAGGAATCAGCCCCAGCATTTT
TRBJ1-1 | - | - | TRBV27 | CASSSFDRNTEAFF | TGTGCCAGCAGTTCGTTCGACAGGAACACTGAAGCTTTCTTT
TRBJ1-4 | - | - | TRBV4-1 | CASSQSPGRNEKLFF | TGCGCCAGCAGCCAATCCCCGGGGAGAAATGAAAAACTGTTTTTT
TRBJ2-3 | - | TRBD1 | TRBV6-4 | CASSAAWDRGLGTDTQYF | TGTGCCAGCAGTGCCGCGTGGGACAGGGGGCTGGGCACAGATACGCAGTATTTT
TRBJ1-2 | - | TRBD1 | TRBV2 | CASSATGVNYGYTF | TGTGCCAGCAGCGCTACAGGGGTTAACTATGGCTACACCTTC
TRBJ1-2 | - | TRBD1 | TRBV4-2 | CASSQGPQGGYGYTF | TGTGCCAGCAGCCAAGGACCCCAGGGGGGCTATGGCTACACCTTC
TRBJ1-6 | - | TRBD1 | TRBV5-1 | CASSLVGLGQLNSPLHF | TGCGCCAGCAGCTTGGTGGGCCTGGGACAGCTAAATTCACCCCTCCACTTT
TRBJ1-1 | - | - | TRBV5-1 | CASSLAVNTEAFF | TGCGCCAGCAGCTTGGCTGTGAACACTGAAGCTTTCTTT
TRBJ2-3 | - | - | TRBV5-1 | CASSGGSSTDTQYF | TGCGCCAGCAGCGGAGGGTCTAGCACAGATACGCAGTATTTT
TRBJ1-5 | - | TRBD1 | TRBV24-1 | CATSRGKTGLISDQPQHF | TGTGCCACCAGTCGCGGAAAGACAGGGTTGATTTCGGATCAGCCCCAGCATTTT
TRBJ2-5 | once | - | TRBV9 | CASSAPTAQETQYF | TGTGCCAGCAGCGCGCCGACAGCCCAAGAGACCCAGTACTTC
TRBJ2-5 | - | TRBD2 | TRBV7-7 | CASNSTSGLQETQYF | TGTGCTAGCAACTCGACTAGCGGGCTCCAAGAGACCCAGTACTTC
TRBJ1-6 | - | - | TRBV20-1 | CSASFDRSYNSPLHF | TGCAGTGCTAGTTTCGACAGGTCCTATAATTCACCCCTCCACTTT
TRBJ2-7 | - | TRBD2 | TRBV14 | CASSHTGQGTLAGGIVPYEQYF | TGTGCCAGCAGCCATACGGGACAGGGAACACTAGCGGGGGGCATAGTCCCCTACGAGCAGTACTTC
TRBJ2-1 | - | TRBD1 | TRBV3-1/TRBV3-2 | CASSPLTGVNEQFF | TGTGCCAGCAGCCCATTGACAGGGGTCAATGAGCAGTTCTTC
TRBJ1-3 | - | - | TRBV4-2 | CASSPNGLFSGNTIYF | TGTGCCAGCAGCCCTAATGGACTCTTCTCTGGAAACACCATATATTTT
TRBJ2-7 | - | - | TRBV5-5 | CASSRRDSPSVEQYF | TGTGCCAGCAGCCGCCGGGACTCCCCCTCCGTCGAGCAGTACTTC
TRBJ1-1 | - | TRBD1 | TRBV19 | CASSPDRGGLTAEAFF | TGTGCCAGTAGTCCGGACAGAGGGGGCCTTACGGCTGAAGCTTTCTTT
TRBJ2-7 | - | - | TRBV24-1 | CATSDPTGNPYEQYF | TGTGCCACCAGTGACCCTACAGGGAATCCCTACGAGCAGTACTTC
TRBJ2-2 | - | - | TRBV24-1 | CATSEGRELFF | TGTGCCACCAGTGAAGGACGGGAGCTGTTTTTT
TRBJ1-6 | many | - | TRBV5-6 | CASSLSGGYYNSPLHF | TGTGCCAGCAGCTTGAGCGGGGGCTACTATAATTCACCCCTCCACTTT
TRBJ1-6 | - | TRBD1 | TRBV6-1 | CASSDQDRASPLHF | TGTGCCAGCAGTGACCAGGACAGGGCTTCACCCCTCCACTTT
TRBJ1-6 | - | - | TRBV5-6 | CASSSIELQGRDSPLHF | TGTGCCAGCAGCTCGATAGAGTTACAGGGTAGGGATTCACCCCTCCACTTT
TRBJ2-3 | - | TRBD2 | TRBV4-2 | CASSPLAGGTDTQYF | TGTGCCAGCAGCCCACTAGCGGGGGGCACAGATACGCAGTATTTT
TRBJ2-7 | - | TRBD1 | TRBV27 | CASSWGTDYEQYF | TGTGCCAGCAGTTGGGGGACAGATTACGAGCAGTACTTC
TRBJ2-3 | - | - | TRBV24-1 | CATSPTRSDTQYF | TGTGCCACCAGTCCCACGCGCTCGGATACGCAGTATTTT
TRBJ2-2 | - | TRBD1 | TRBV7-9 | CASSTPRGTGGFGELFF | TGTGCCAGCAGCACGCCGAGGGGGACAGGGGGTTTCGGGGAGCTGTTTTTT
TRBJ1-3 | - | - | TRBV28 | CASSWEYSGNTIYF | TGTGCCAGCAGCTGGGAGTACTCTGGAAACACCATATATTTT
TRBJ2-3 | - | TRBD2 | TRBV2 | CASSVGAAGGSDTQYF | TGTGCCAGCAGTGTCGGGGCAGCGGGGGGGTCCGATACGCAGTATTTT
TRBJ2-5 | - | TRBD1 | TRBV7-9 | CASSAHKYGTASTETQYF | TGTGCCAGCAGCGCTCACAAGTACGGGACAGCCTCAACGGAGACCCAGTACTTC
TRBJ1-4 | once | - | TRBV5-5 | CASTLLGAVNEKLFF | TGTGCCAGCACCCTCCTTGGGGCAGTAAATGAAAAACTGTTTTTT
TRBJ2-1 | - | TRBD1 | TRBV4-1 | CASSQVRQGNEQFF | TGCGCCAGCAGCCAAGTTCGACAGGGGAATGAGCAGTTCTTC
TRBJ1-2 | - | - | TRBV15 | CATSWGELYGYTF | TGTGCCACCAGCTGGGGAGAGTTGTATGGCTACACCTTC
TRBJ1-1 | once | - | TRBV4-1 | CASSQDHRVNTEAFF | TGCGCCAGCAGCCAAGACCACAGGGTGAACACTGAAGCTTTCTTT
TRBJ2-7 | - | TRBD1 | TRBV4-1 | CASSQGWDSPYEQYF | TGCGCCAGCAGCCAGGGTTGGGACAGCCCCTACGAGCAGTACTTC